The clone carrying this TCR beta chain was seen ten or more times. TCRdb called the RT-PCR reads again in MiXCR, with one record for every CDR3 protein. The sample gives about 800,000 distinct CDR3 sequences, less than 25% of which show up once; roughly 10% is in the top ten. The source of the sample is a study of response to subunit inactivated influenza vaccine. V shed 0 bases and J shed 6 bases, with 14 bases lying between them. CDR1 and CDR2 (germline): SGHDT, YYEEEE. The CDR3 is 15 amino acids. The source is a man aged 50-60 years who received an inactivated influenza vaccine. The rearrangement links TRBV5-6 to TRBJ2-3, with D possibly being TRBD1 (5 bases). The sample was PBMCs from blood, taken 5 to 6 days after vaccination. The CDR3 reads CASSLVGLTDDTQYF. The CDR3 nucleotides are TGTGCCAGCAGCTTGGTGGGGCTGACGGACGATACGCAGTATTTT.